The 23 T cell receptor beta chains listed next were all sequenced from one sample in a study of T-cell reconstitution after alpha-beta-depleted transplantation in children. A TCRbeta library incorporating unique molecular identifiers was prepared. Each CDR3 protein gets one entry after TCRdb re-called the PCR reads with MiXCR. The sample contains about 690,000 distinct CDR3 sequences, 16% of which appear only once. The sequencing here drew on PBMCs from the stem cell graft donor, taken from the stem cell graft. All receptors derive from a human donor who donated a stem cell graft to a child with acute myeloid leukemia.

The chain carries TRBV9 and TRBJ2-2; D gene ambiguous. Trimming left V 0 bases short and J 7 bases short, with 4 bases between. The CDR3 sequence is 12 residues long. Germline V CDR1 and CDR2: SGDLS, YYNGEE. CDR3 DNA sequence: TGTGCCAGCAGCGTAGTTAACGGGGAGCTGTTTTTT. It is translated as CASSVVNGELFF.

This clonotype appeared a few times. The CDR3 is CASSFGDREIGEQYV. The DNA of the CDR3 is TGCGCCAGCAGCTTTGGGGACAGGGAAATAGGCGAGCAGTACGTC. The rearrangement links TRBV5-1 to TRBJ2-7; 9 bases fit TRBD1. The CDR3 contains 15 residues. V lost 2 bases, J lost 6 bases, and 9 bases stayed unmatched. Germline CDR1 and CDR2: SGHRS and YFSETQ.

The rearrangement links TRBV15 to TRBJ1-1; 7 bases line up with TRBD1. The J segment lost 5 bases and the V segment lost 3 bases, leaving 9 bases of the junction unmatched. CDR3 length: 15 amino acids. Looked up from germline, CDR1 is LNHNV and CDR2 is YYDKDF (reference sequence). The CDR3 DNA reads TGTGCCACCAGCAGGGACGACAGGGTATATACTGAAGCTTTCTTT. This encodes CATSRDDRVYTEAFF.

The genes are TRBV6-5 and TRBJ1-2, with 8 bases aligning to TRBD1. This CDR3 is 17 amino acids long. The V and J ends lost 4 bases and 4 bases, in that order; junction bases with no gene match: 14. Germline CDR1 reads MNHEY; CDR2 reads SVGAGI. The CDR3 loop is CASSSGQGSRWGYGYTF. The CDR3 DNA reads as TGTGCCAGCAGTTCCGGACAGGGATCCCGATGGGGCTATGGCTACACCTTC.

This clonotype was picked up a small number of times. The J gene is TRBJ1-2, the V gene TRBV20-1; a possible D gene is TRBD1 (5 bases). Germline V gene lookup returns CDR1 DFQATT and CDR2 SNEGSKA (reference sequence). The V end was cut by 6 bases, the J end by 1 base, with 12 bases between. The length of the CDR3 is 13 residues. CDR3 sequence: CSARDGINYGYTF. The CDR3 bases are TGCAGTGCCAGGGACGGAATTAACTATGGCTACACCTTC.

This clonotype came up many times. The CDR3 loop reads CASSLYVGSSPLHF. CDR3 bases: TGTGCCAGCAGCTTATATGTTGGCTCCTCACCCCTCCACTTT. The gene calls are TRBV7-3 and TRBJ1-6; D is undetermined. Trimming stripped 2 bases from V and 10 bases from J, with 12 bases between. CDR1 and CDR2 (germline): SGHTA, FQGTGA. This CDR3 region has 14 residues.

Remarks on this clonotype: A much more abundant neighbour one base away suggests this may be a read error. The gene calls are TRBV5-1 and TRBJ2-1; D perhaps matches TRBD2 (6 bases). CDR1 SGHRS and CDR2 YFSETQ come from the germline V gene. The CDR3 has 14 amino acids. CDR3 region: CASSPTGTVGEPFF. The CDR3 DNA is TGCGCCAGCAGCCCTACCGGGACTGTGGGTGAGCCGTTCTTC.

This clonotype has ten or more counts. The rearrangement uses TRBV10-3 and TRBJ2-7; D possibly matches TRBD1 or TRBD2 (6 bases each). Germline V gene sequence: CDR1 ENHRY, CDR2 SYGVKD. Between the trimmed V and J ends, which lost 3 bases and 2 bases, there was a span of 14 bases. The CDR3 has 15 amino acids. The CDR3 DNA sequence: TGTGCCATCAGTGACGGCTTGGAGGGGGCCTACGAGCAGTACGTC. Amino acids: CAISDGLEGAYEQYV.

This clonotype has ten or more counts. The chain couples TRBV20-1 to TRBJ1-5; the match to TRBD1 covers 9 bases. Germline trimming cut 6 bases from V and 2 bases from J; bases unmatched to any gene: 5. There are 14 residues in the CDR3. Germline V gene data show CDR1 as DFQATT and CDR2 as SNEGSKA (reference sequence). The CDR3 loop is CSATGGRGNQPQHF. For the CDR3, the DNA is TGCAGTGCGACAGGGGGGAGGGGCAATCAGCCCCAGCATTTT.

In its sample, this clonotype was seen many times. The gene calls are TRBV12-3 or TRBV12-4 and TRBJ1-1, with no clear D. The ends were cut back, 6 bases at V and 2 bases at J, with 7 bases in the middle. CDR3 length: 12 amino acids. The CDR3 DNA reads as TGTGCCAGCAGCTGGGGAAACACTGAAGCTTTCTTT. Its translation is CASSWGNTEAFF.

This clonotype occurred many times. The chain couples TRBV12-3 or TRBV12-4 to TRBJ2-2; TRBD2 aligns across 10 bases. J gave up 6 bases and V 6 bases, and 1 base lay outside the gene matches. This CDR3 contains 13 residues. The CDR3 reads CASRLAGAGELFF. The CDR3 DNA reads TGTGCCAGCAGGCTAGCGGGGGCCGGGGAGCTGTTTTTT.

This clonotype occurred many times. The chain joins TRBV20-1 to TRBJ1-2; possible D gene TRBD1, 5 bases. Looked up from germline, CDR1 is DFQATT and CDR2 is SNEGSKA (reference sequence). The CDR3 contains 15 residues. Trimming pared 0 bases from V and 4 bases from J, leaving 15 bases between. The CDR3, as DNA: TGCAGTGCTAGAGATAAAAGCGGGACGCGCTATGGCTACACCTTC. It specifies CSARDKSGTRYGYTF.

This clonotype showed up many times. The genes are TRBV6-1 and TRBJ2-2, with 8 bases aligning to TRBD2. CDR1 is MNHNS, CDR2 SASEGT, per germline. V gave up 5 bases and J gave up 4 bases; unmatched junction bases: 6. The CDR3 spans 15 residues. The CDR3 nucleotides read TGTGCCAGCAGTCCGACTAGCGTGGGCACCGGGGAGCTGTTTTTT. It encodes CASSPTSVGTGELFF.

This chain's CDR3 is CASCFLNRQGSWTGELFF. As DNA, the CDR3 is TGTGCCAGCTGCTTTCTGAACAGACAGGGTTCCTGGACCGGGGAGCTGTTTTTT. The chain is built from TRBV3-1 and TRBJ2-2, with 7 bases that match TRBD1. The CDR3 is made up of 18 amino acids. Germline V lookup: CDR1 LGHDT, CDR2 YNNKEL (reference sequence). Trimming cost V 8 bases and J 5 bases; bases outside gene matches: 20.

A few counts support this clonotype. The chain links TRBV9 to TRBJ2-1, with 7 bases fitting TRBD2. Germline lookup yields CDR1 SGDLS and CDR2 YYNGEE. The CDR3 spans 15 residues. V was pared by 5 bases and J by 4 bases, with 9 bases of the junction left unmatched. CDR3 DNA sequence: TGTGCCAGCAGGCTGGGGGGGTCCATTTACAATGAGCAGTTCTTC. Amino acid sequence: CASRLGGSIYNEQFF.

Many counts were recorded for this clonotype. This sequence joins TRBV12-3 or TRBV12-4 and TRBJ2-3; either TRBD1 or TRBD2 may supply D (6 bases each). Trimming cost V 6 bases and J 6 bases, with 16 bases left between them. The CDR3 has 14 amino acids. CDR3 in amino acids: CASSSPGAPDTQYF. CDR3 nucleotides: TGTGCCAGCAGCTCCCCGGGGGCCCCCGATACGCAGTATTTT.

This clonotype was detected a few times. The CDR3 loop reads CASSLRPPEAFF. CDR3 nucleotides: TGTGCCAGCAGCCTACGCCCTCCTGAAGCTTTCTTT. This chain uses TRBV6-6 with TRBJ1-1; D gene ambiguous. The CDR3 is made up of 12 amino acids. Per the germline V gene, CDR1 is MNHNY and CDR2 is SVGAGI (reference sequence). V dropped 6 bases and J dropped 6 bases, with 11 bases sitting between them.

At least ten counts were recorded for this clonotype. V is TRBV20-1 and J is TRBJ2-1, with D possibly matching TRBD1 (5 bases). V was clipped by 3 bases and J by 16 bases, with 19 bases between them. This CDR3 is built from 12 residues. The V gene's germline CDR1 is DFQATT and CDR2 SNEGSKA (reference sequence). CDR3: CSARVIQTVNFF. DNA of the CDR3: TGCAGTGCTAGGGTAATCCAGACAGTCAACTTCTTC.

The table lists this clonotype with many counts. The genes are TRBV6-5 and TRBJ2-4, with a possible D match to TRBD2 (5 bases). The V gene lost 4 bases and the J gene lost 2 bases, with 9 bases spanning the gap. Germline assignment: CDR1 MNHEY and CDR2 SVGAGI. The CDR3 consists of 14 residues. This chain's CDR3 is CASSSRGTKNIQYF. The CDR3 DNA is TGTGCCAGCAGTTCCCGGGGTACCAAAAACATTCAGTACTTC.

This clonotype was seen at least ten times. The rearrangement uses TRBV10-3 and TRBJ2-1; D gene ambiguous. Between the trimmed V and J ends, which lost 3 bases and 4 bases, there was a span of 13 bases. Germline CDR1 and CDR2: ENHRY and SYGVKD. The CDR3 totals 15 residues. CDR3 residues: CAISDPSLHYNEQFF. The CDR3 DNA is TGTGCCATCAGTGACCCCTCCCTCCATTACAATGAGCAGTTCTTC.

This clonotype was detected only a few times. This rearrangement joins TRBV7-9 to TRBJ1-2, with TRBD1 matching over 8 bases. Trimming cost V 4 bases and J 4 bases; bases outside gene matches: 8. The CDR3 length is 15 residues. Germline CDR1 is SEHNR and CDR2 is FQNEAQ (reference sequence). The CDR3 here is CASSSNPGGAYGYTF. The CDR3 DNA reads TGTGCCAGCAGCTCTAATCCAGGGGGCGCCTATGGCTACACCTTC.

This clonotype was found a few times. The gene calls are TRBV6-5 and TRBJ2-7; D may be TRBD2 (6 bases). CDR3 length equals 15 residues. Germline values: CDR1 MNHEY, CDR2 SVGAGI. V gave up 3 bases and J gave up 2 bases, with 14 bases separating them. In nucleotides, the CDR3 is TGTGCCAGCAGTTATTCCAGACTAGACGCCTACGAGCAGTACTTC. As protein: CASSYSRLDAYEQYF.

This clonotype has ten or more counts. The chain carries TRBV20-1 and TRBJ2-2; D remains ambiguous. The CDR3 is made up of 14 amino acids. Trimming shortened V by 6 bases and J by 6 bases, and 17 bases separated the two germline ends. Per the germline V gene, CDR1 is DFQATT and CDR2 is SNEGSKA (reference sequence). The CDR3 DNA reads TGCAGTGCAAAGACGGCAGCGAGTCCCGGGGAGCTGTTTTTT. This gives the protein CSAKTAASPGELFF.